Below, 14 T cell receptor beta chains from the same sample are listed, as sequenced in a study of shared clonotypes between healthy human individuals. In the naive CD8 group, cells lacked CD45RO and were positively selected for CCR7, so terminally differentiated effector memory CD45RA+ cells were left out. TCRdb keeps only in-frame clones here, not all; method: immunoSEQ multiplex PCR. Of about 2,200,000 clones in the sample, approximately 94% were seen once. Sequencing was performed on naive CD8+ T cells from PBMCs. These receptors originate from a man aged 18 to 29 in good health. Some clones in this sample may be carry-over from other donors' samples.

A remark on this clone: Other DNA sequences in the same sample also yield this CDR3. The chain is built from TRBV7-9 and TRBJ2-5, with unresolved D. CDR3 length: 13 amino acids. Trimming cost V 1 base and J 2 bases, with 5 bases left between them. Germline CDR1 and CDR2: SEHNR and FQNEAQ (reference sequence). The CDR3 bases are TGTGCCAGCAGCTTAGGCGGACAAGAGACCCAGTACTTC. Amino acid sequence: CASSLGGQETQYF.

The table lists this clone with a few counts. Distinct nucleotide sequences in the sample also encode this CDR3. Written as DNA, the CDR3 is TGTGCCAGCAGCTTAGTTCTGGGGGACACTGAAGCTTTCTTT. Its translation is CASSLVLGDTEAFF. The chain carries TRBV7-9 and TRBJ1-1, with D perhaps matching TRBD1 (5 bases). V was shortened by 1 base and J by 3 bases, with 9 bases between the two germline ends. In germline, CDR1 is SEHNR, CDR2 FQNEAQ (reference sequence). The CDR3 extends over 14 amino acids. Together with reference TRBV7-9 and TRBJ1-1, the CDR3 gives the full variable domain: DTGVSQNPRHKITKRGQNVTFRCDPISEHNRLYWYRQTLGQGPEFLTYFQNEAQLEKSRLLSDRFSAERPKGSFSTLEIQRTEQGDSAMYLCASSLVLGDTEAFFGQGTRLTVV.

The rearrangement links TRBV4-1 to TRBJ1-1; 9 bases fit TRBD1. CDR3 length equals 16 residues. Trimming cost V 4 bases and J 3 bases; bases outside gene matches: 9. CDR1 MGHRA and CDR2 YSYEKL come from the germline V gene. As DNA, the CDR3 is TGCGCCAGCAGCCCCACAGGGGGCGGTAGGTACACTGAAGCTTTCTTT. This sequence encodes CASSPTGGGRYTEAFF.

The CDR3 region has the DNA TGTGCCAGCAGTGAAGCGCGGGGGGGCCCACTTAATGAGCAGTTCTTC. The encoded protein is CASSEARGGPLNEQFF. V gene TRBV2 combines with J gene TRBJ2-1, with TRBD2 identical over 9 bases. Losses at the gene ends were 0 bases for V and 7 bases for J; bases not matched to a gene: 7. Germline V gives CDR1 SNHLY, CDR2 FYNNEI. The CDR3 runs 16 residues.

CDR3 region: CASSLGGRPGEQYF. The CDR3 DNA follows: TGTGCCAGCAGCTTGGGCGGGAGGCCCGGGGAGCAGTACTTC. The J gene is TRBJ2-7, the V gene TRBV5-6, with 8 nucleotides matching TRBD2. The V gene end was trimmed by 0 bases and the J gene end by 7 bases; junction bases not matched to a gene: 6. The CDR3 sequence is 14 residues long. Germline CDR1 and CDR2: SGHDT and YYEEEE.

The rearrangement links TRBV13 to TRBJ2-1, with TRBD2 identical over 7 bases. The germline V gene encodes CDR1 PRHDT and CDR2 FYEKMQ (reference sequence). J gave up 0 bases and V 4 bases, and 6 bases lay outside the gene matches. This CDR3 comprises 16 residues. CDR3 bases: TGTGCCAGCAGCTCCCGGACTAGTTCCTCCTACAATGAGCAGTTCTTC. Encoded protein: CASSSRTSSSYNEQFF.

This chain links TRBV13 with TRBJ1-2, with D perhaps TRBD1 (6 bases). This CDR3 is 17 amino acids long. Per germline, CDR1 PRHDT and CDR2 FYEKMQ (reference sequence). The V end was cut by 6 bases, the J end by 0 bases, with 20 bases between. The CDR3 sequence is CASSYNLGGVANYGYTF. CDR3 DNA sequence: TGTGCCAGCAGTTACAATCTAGGGGGGGTTGCTAACTATGGCTACACCTTC.

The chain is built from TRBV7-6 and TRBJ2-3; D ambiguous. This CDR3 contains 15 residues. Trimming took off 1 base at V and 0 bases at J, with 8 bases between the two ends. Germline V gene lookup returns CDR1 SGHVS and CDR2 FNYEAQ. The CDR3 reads CASSLVATSTDTQYF. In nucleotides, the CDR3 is TGTGCCAGCAGCTTAGTGGCAACTAGCACAGATACGCAGTATTTT.

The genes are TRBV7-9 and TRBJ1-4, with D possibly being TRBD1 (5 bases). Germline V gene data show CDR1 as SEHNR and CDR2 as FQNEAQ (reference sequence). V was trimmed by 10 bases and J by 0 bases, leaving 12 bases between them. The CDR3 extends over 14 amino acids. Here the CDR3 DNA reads TGTGCCACCACAGGCCAGGCAACTAATGAAAAACTGTTTTTT. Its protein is CATTGQATNEKLFF.

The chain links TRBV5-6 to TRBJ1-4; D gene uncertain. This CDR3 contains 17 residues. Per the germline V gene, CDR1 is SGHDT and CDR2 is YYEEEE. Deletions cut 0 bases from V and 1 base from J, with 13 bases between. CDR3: CASSLDAEILTNEKLFF. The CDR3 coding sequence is TGTGCCAGCAGCTTGGACGCAGAAATCCTAACTAATGAAAAACTGTTTTTT.

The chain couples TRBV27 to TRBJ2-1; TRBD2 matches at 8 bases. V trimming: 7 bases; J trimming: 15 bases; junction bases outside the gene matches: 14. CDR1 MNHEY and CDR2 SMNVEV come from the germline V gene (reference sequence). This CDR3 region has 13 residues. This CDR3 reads CASTRRGGVARFF. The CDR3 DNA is TGTGCCAGCACCCGCCGGGGGGGGGTGGCGAGGTTCTTC.

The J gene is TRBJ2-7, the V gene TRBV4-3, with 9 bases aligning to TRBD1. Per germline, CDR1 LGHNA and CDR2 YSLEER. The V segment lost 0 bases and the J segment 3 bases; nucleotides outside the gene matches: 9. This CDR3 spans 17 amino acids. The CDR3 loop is CASSQDFETGGFYEQYF. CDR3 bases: TGCGCCAGCAGCCAAGATTTTGAAACAGGGGGCTTCTACGAGCAGTACTTC.

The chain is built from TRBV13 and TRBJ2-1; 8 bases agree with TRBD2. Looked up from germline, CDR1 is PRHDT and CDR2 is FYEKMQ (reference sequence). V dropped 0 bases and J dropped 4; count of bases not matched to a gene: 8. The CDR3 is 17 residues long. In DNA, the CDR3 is TGTGCCAGCAGCTTAGGTGCAGGGCCTAGCGGGTACAATGAGCAGTTCTTC. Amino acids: CASSLGAGPSGYNEQFF.

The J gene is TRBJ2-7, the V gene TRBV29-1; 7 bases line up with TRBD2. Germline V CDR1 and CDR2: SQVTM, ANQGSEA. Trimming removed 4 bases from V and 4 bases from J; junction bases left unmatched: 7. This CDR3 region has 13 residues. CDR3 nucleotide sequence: TGCAGCGTTGCGGGGGGTGTAAGGTACGAGCAGTACTTC. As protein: CSVAGGVRYEQYF.